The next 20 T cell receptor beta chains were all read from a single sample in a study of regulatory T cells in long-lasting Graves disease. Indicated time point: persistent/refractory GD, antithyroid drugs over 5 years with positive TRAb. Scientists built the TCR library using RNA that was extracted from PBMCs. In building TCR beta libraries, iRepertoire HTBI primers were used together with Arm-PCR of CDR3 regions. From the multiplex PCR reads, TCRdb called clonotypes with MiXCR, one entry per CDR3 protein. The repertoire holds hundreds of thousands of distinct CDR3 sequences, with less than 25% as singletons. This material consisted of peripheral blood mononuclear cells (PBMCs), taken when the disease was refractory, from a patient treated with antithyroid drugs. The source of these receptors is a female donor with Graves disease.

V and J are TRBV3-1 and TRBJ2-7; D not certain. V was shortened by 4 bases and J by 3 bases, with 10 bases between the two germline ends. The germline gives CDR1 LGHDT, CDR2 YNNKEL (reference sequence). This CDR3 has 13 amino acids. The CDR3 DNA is TGTGCCAGCAGCCCACTTGATGGCTACGAGCAGTACTTC. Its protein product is CASSPLDGYEQYF.

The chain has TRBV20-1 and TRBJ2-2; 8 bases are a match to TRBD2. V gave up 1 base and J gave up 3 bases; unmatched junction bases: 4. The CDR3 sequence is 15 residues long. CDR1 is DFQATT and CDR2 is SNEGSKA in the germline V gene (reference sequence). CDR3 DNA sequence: TGCAGTGCTAGAGGCCCTAGCGGGTACACCGGGGAGCTGTTTTTT. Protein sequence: CSARGPSGYTGELFF.

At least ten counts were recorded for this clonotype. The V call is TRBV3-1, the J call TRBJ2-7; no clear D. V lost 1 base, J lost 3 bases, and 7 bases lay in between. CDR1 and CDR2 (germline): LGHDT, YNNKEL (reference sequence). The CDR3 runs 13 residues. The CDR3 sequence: CASSQVHFYEQYF. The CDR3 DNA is TGTGCCAGCAGCCAAGTGCATTTCTACGAGCAGTACTTC.

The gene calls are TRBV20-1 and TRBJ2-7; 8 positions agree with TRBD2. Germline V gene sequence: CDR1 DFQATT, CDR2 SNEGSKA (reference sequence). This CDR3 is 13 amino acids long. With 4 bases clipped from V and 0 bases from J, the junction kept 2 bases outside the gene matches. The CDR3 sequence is CSATSGFSYEQYF. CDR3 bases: TGCAGTGCTACTAGCGGGTTCTCCTACGAGCAGTACTTC.

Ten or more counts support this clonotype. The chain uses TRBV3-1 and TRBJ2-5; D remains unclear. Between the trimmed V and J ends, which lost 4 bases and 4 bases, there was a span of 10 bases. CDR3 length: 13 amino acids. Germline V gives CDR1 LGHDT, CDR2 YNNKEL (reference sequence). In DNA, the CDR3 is TGTGCCAGCAGCCGGCCCCCGGGAGAGACCCAGTACTTC. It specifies CASSRPPGETQYF.

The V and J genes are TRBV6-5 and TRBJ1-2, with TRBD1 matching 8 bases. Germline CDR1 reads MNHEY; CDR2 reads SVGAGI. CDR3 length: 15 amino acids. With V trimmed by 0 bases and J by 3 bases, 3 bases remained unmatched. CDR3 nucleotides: TGTGCCAGCAGTTACTCGAACAGGGGGGACTATGGCTACACCTTC. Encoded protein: CASSYSNRGDYGYTF.

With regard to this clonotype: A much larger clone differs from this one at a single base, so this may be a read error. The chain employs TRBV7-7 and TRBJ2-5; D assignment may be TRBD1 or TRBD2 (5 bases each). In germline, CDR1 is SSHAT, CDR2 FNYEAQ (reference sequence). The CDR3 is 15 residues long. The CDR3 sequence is CASRKGTTRAETQYF. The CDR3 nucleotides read TGTGCTAGCAGGAAAGGGACGACAAGGGCAGAGACCCAGTACTTC.

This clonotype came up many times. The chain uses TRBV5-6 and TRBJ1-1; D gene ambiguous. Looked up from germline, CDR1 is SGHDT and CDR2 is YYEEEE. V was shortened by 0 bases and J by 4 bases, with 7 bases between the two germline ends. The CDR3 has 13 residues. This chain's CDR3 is CASSLGESTEAFF. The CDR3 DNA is TGTGCCAGCAGCTTGGGAGAGAGCACTGAAGCTTTCTTT. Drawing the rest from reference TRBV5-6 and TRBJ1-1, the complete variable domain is DAGVTQSPTHLIKTRGQQVTLRCSPKSGHDTVSWYQQALGQGPQFIFQYYEEEERQRGNFPDRFSGHQFPNYSSELNVNALLLGDSALYLCASSLGESTEAFFGQGTRLTVV.

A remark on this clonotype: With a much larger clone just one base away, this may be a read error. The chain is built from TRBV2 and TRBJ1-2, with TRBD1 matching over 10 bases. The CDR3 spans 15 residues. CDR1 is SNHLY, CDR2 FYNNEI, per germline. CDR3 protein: CASRPDRGRDYGCTF. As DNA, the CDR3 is TGTGCCAGCAGACCCGACAGGGGGCGGGACTATGGCTGCACCTTC.

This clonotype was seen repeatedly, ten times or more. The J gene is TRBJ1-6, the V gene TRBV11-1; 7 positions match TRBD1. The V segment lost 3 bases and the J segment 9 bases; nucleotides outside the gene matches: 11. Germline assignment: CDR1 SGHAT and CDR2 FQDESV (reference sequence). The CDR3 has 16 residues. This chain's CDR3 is CASSFTTQGGGSPLHF. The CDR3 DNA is TGTGCCAGCAGCTTCACAACGCAGGGGGGTGGTTCACCCCTCCACTTT.

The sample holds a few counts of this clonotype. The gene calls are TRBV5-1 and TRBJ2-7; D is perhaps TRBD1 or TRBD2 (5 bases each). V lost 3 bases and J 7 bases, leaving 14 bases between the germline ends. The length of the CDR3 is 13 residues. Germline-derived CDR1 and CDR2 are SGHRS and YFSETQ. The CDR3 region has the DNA TGCGCCAGCAGCTCTTCGGGGCTGGGAGAGCAGTACTTC. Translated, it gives CASSSSGLGEQYF.

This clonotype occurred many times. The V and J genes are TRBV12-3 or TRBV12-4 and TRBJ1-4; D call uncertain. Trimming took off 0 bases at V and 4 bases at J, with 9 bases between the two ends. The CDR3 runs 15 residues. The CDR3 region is CASSLAGKDNEKLFF. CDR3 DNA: TGTGCCAGCAGTTTAGCAGGGAAGGATAATGAAAAACTGTTTTTT.

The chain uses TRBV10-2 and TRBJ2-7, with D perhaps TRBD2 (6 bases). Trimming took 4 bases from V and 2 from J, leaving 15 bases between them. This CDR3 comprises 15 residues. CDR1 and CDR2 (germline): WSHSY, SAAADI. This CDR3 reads CASSVARGNPYEQYF. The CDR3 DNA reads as TGCGCCAGCAGTGTGGCTCGCGGGAACCCCTACGAGCAGTACTTC.

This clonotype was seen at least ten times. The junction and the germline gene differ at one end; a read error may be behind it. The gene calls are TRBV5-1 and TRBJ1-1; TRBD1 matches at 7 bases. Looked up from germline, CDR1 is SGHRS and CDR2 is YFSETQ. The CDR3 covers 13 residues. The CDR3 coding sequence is TGTGCCAGCAGGGGGGTAATGAACACTGAAGCTTTCTTT. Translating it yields CASRGVMNTEAFF.

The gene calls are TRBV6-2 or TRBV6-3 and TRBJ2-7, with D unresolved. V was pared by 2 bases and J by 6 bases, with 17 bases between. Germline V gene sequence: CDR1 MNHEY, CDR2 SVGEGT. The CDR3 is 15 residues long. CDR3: CASSYDGVAVIEQYF. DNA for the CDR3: TGTGCCAGCAGTTACGACGGAGTAGCTGTTATCGAGCAGTACTTC.

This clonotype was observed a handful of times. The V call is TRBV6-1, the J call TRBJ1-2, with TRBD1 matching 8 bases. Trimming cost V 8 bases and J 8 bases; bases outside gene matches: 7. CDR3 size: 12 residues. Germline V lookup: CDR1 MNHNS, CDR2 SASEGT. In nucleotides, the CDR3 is TGTGCCAGCGGGACAGGATTAAAAGGCTACACCTTC. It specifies CASGTGLKGYTF.

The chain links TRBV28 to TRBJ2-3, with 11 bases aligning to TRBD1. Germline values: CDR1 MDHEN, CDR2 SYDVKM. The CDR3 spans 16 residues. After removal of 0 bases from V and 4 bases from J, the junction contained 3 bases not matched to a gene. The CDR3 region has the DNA TGTGCCAGCAGTTTATGGGGACAGGGGGTATCAGATACGCAGTATTTT. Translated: CASSLWGQGVSDTQYF.

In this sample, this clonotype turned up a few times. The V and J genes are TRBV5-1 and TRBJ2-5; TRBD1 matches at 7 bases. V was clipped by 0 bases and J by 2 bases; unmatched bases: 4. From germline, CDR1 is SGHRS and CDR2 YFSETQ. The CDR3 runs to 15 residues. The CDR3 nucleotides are TGCGCCAGCAGCTTGGGGGACAGAATGCAAGAGACCCAGTACTTC. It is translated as CASSLGDRMQETQYF. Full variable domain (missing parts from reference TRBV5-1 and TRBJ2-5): KAGVTQTPRYLIKTRGQQVTLSCSPISGHRSVSWYQQTPGQGLQFLFEYFSETQRNKGNFPGRFSGRQFSNSRSEMNVSTLELGDSALYLCASSLGDRMQETQYFGPGTRLLVL.

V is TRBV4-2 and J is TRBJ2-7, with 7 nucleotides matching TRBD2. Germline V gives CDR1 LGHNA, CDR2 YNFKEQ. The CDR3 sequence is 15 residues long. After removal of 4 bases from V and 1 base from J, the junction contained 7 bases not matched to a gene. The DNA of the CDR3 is TGTGCCAGCAGCCTGGAGCGGGGAGGATCCTACGAGCAGTACTTC. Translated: CASSLERGGSYEQYF.

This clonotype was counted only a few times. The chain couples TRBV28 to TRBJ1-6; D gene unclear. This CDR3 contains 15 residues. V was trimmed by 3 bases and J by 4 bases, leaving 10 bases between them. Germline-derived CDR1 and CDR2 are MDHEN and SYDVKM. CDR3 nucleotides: TGTGCCAGCAGTTTTATGGGCCAGTATAATTCACCCCTCCACTTT. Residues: CASSFMGQYNSPLHF.